This record looks at one TCR beta chain sequence and its context. Its antigen is as yet unknown. The sample comes from a study of persistence of HIV-infected CD4 T cells. Turning to the study itself: Multiple blood draws of up to roughly 180 mL, except a couple of donors with single leukapheresis.

The CDR3 extends over 17 amino acids. The germline V gene has CDR1 SGHVS and CDR2 FNYEAQ. Trimming took 6 bases from V and 0 from J; bases not matched to a gene: 12. Overlapping HIV-1 Gag 15-mer peptides at roughly 1 ug per peptide per mL were used. CD4+ T cells upregulating both CD40 ligand and CD69 were sorted as responding cells. Suppressive ART was started during chronic HIV-1 infection in these adults. Plasma HIV-1 RNA stayed below 50 copies/mL for at least 4 years. Sequencing used immunoSEQ version 4 in survey mode. Each sample used up to 1 ug genomic DNA diluted to around 10 ng/uL. Assay: immunoSEQ multiplex PCR; the TCRdb copy retains only in-frame clones and omits some. The table has tens of thousands of clones, 74% seen once.

This specimen was CD4+ T cells sorted from PBMCs after approximately 20-hour stimulation, taken from a patient who received antiretroviral therapy. The source is an adult man with HIV who was CMV-seropositive. The chain joins TRBV7-6 to TRBJ2-3, with 7 bases matching TRBD2. The CDR3 here is CASSHTLGGGSTDTQYF. CDR3 nucleotide sequence: TGTGCCAGCAGTCACACCCTTGGGGGGGGTAGCACAGATACGCAGTATTTT.